This section outlines one TCR beta chain sequence together with its context. The CDR3 covers 15 residues. Germline V gene data show CDR1 as MNHNS and CDR2 as SASEGT. Trimming stripped 2 bases from V and 0 bases from J, with 11 bases between. Data came from immunoSEQ multiplex PCR; TCRdb stores just in-frame clones and leaves some out. The sample records 180,000 or so clones, approximately 87% being singletons. The data derive from a study of blood T cell repertoires in COVID-19. Across the study: The United States, Italy and Spain supplied acute and convalescent COVID-19 samples.

The receptor was derived from a man aged 40-50 years with active or convalescent COVID-19. The chain carries TRBV6-1 and TRBJ2-7, with no clear D. Specimen: peripheral blood. The CDR3 nucleotides read TGTGCCAGCAGTGAAATGGGCAGCACCTCCTACGAGCAGTACTTC. Translating gives CASSEMGSTSYEQYF.